Listed here are 12 T cell receptor beta chains from one sample, sequenced in a study of T-cell reconstitution after alpha-beta-depleted transplantation in children. Unique molecular identifiers were built into the TCRbeta library. In TCRdb, the PCR reads were re-called with MiXCR into one record per CDR3 protein. The table has hundreds of thousands of distinct CDR3 sequences, approximately 13% seen once. The starting material was PBMCs, mostly from graft donor cells, obtained 360 days after TCRalphabeta/CD19-depleted stem cell transplant. The source of these receptors is a male patient younger than 18 who had a stem cell transplant for acute myeloid leukemia, so the T cells may come from the graft donor.

This clonotype was picked up a small number of times. The V call is TRBV28, the J call TRBJ2-3; D gene uncertain. This CDR3 is built from 13 residues. Trimming cost V 3 bases and J 5 bases, with 9 bases left between them. In germline, CDR1 is MDHEN, CDR2 SYDVKM. The CDR3 nucleotides read TGTGCCAGCAGTTTTCGCTGGGGAGATACGCAGTATTTT. This gives the protein CASSFRWGDTQYF.

The sample holds many counts of this clonotype. The V call is TRBV4-3, the J call TRBJ2-7; the D call may be TRBD1 or TRBD2 (5 bases each). The CDR3 is 15 residues long. Trimming stripped 0 bases from V and 1 base from J, with 10 bases between. Per the germline V gene, CDR1 is LGHNA and CDR2 is YSLEER. The CDR3 reads CASSQETGASYEQYF. As DNA, the CDR3 is TGCGCCAGCAGCCAAGAAACCGGGGCTTCCTACGAGCAGTACTTC.

This clonotype was seen a handful of times. The rearrangement uses TRBV29-1 and TRBJ2-7, with D uncertain. The CDR3 is 15 residues long. Germline V gene sequence: CDR1 SQVTM, CDR2 ANQGSEA. V gave up 6 bases and J gave up 0 bases, with 18 bases separating them. The CDR3 DNA reads as TGCAGCGTCGGCCCCATTGGAGAGAGCTCCTACGAGCAGTACTTC. Its protein is CSVGPIGESSYEQYF.

The chain carries TRBV27 and TRBJ2-7; TRBD1 or TRBD2 may be the D gene (6 bases each). The V gene lost 7 bases and the J gene lost 0 bases, with 19 bases spanning the gap. CDR1 is MNHEY and CDR2 is SMNVEV in the germline V gene (reference sequence). The CDR3 loop spans 16 amino acids. The CDR3 DNA sequence: TGTGCCAGCACCCCGAGGGGGGTTAACGGCTCCTACGAGCAGTACTTC. This encodes CASTPRGVNGSYEQYF.

This clonotype has only a few counts. The chain combines TRBV25-1 with TRBJ2-1; maybe TRBD2 (6 bases). Trimming took off 1 base at V and 7 bases at J, with 14 bases between the two ends. Germline V CDR1 and CDR2: MGHDK, SYGVNS. The CDR3 is 15 amino acids. The CDR3 coding sequence is TGTGCCAGCAGTGAATGGGACTCCAGCGCGAATGAGCAGTTCTTC. Protein product: CASSEWDSSANEQFF. Supplemented by reference TRBV25-1 and TRBJ2-1, the full variable domain reads EADIYQTPRYLVIGTGKKITLECSQTMGHDKMYWYQQDPGMELHLIHYSYGVNSTEKGDLSSESTVSRIRTEHFPLTLESARPSHTSQYLCASSEWDSSANEQFFGPGTRLTVL.

The chain has TRBV20-1 and TRBJ2-1, with 11 positions matching TRBD2. CDR1 and CDR2 (germline): DFQATT, SNEGSKA (reference sequence). CDR3 length: 15 residues. Losses at the gene ends were 2 bases for V and 6 bases for J; bases not matched to a gene: 6. This chain's CDR3 is CSARQGLAESNEQFF. The CDR3 coding sequence is TGCAGTGCTAGACAGGGACTAGCGGAAAGCAATGAGCAGTTCTTC.

The table lists this clonotype with a few counts. The V call is TRBV7-2, the J call TRBJ2-2; D unclear. The germline gives CDR1 SGHTA, CDR2 FQGNSA. The CDR3 totals 16 residues. V lost 1 base and J lost 4, with 13 bases in between. CDR3 sequence: CASSLVATGGTGELFF. The CDR3, as DNA: TGTGCCAGCAGCTTAGTAGCTACTGGTGGCACCGGGGAGCTGTTTTTT.

The table lists this clonotype with many counts. The chain employs TRBV6-5 and TRBJ2-7; a weak D match, TRBD1 (5 bases). The V gene lost 2 bases and the J gene lost 0 bases, with 11 bases spanning the gap. Germline V gene sequence: CDR1 MNHEY, CDR2 SVGAGI. The CDR3 consists of 15 residues. CDR3 region: CASSYTPDTSYEQYF. CDR3 DNA sequence: TGTGCCAGCAGTTACACCCCGGACACCTCCTACGAGCAGTACTTC.

There are a few counts of this clonotype. CDR3 sequence (DNA): TGTGCCAGCAGTTACTCGATTACCGGCTTAAGCGGAAGTCCCCCGGGCAATGAGCAGTTCTTC. This gives the protein CASSYSITGLSGSPPGNEQFF. This chain joins TRBV6-2 or TRBV6-3 and TRBJ2-1; TRBD2 is a possible D gene (5 bases). The CDR3 consists of 21 residues. Deletions cut 0 bases from V and 6 bases from J, with 30 bases between. Per germline, CDR1 MNHEY and CDR2 SVGEGT.

This clonotype was found many times. The chain employs TRBV20-1 and TRBJ2-5; 8 bases are shared with TRBD1. The CDR3 is 14 amino acids. From germline, CDR1 is DFQATT and CDR2 SNEGSKA (reference sequence). V shed 5 bases and J 5 bases; nucleotides not matched to a gene: 10. In DNA, the CDR3 is TGCAGTGCTTTAGGACAGGGAGAGAGGGAGACCCAGTACTTC. Translating it yields CSALGQGERETQYF.

This clonotype was recorded many times. This sequence joins TRBV7-9 and TRBJ2-5; D ambiguous. Germline CDR1 reads SEHNR; CDR2 reads FQNEAQ (reference sequence). Trimming stripped 3 bases from V and 0 bases from J, with 5 bases between. CDR3 length: 13 amino acids. The CDR3 sequence: CASSFQYQETQYF. CDR3 bases: TGTGCCAGCAGCTTCCAGTACCAAGAGACCCAGTACTTC.

This clonotype has ten or more counts. The V and J genes are TRBV28 and TRBJ2-7, with 13 positions matching TRBD2. The ends lost 1 base at V and 2 bases at J; junction bases unmatched: 5. In germline, CDR1 is MDHEN, CDR2 SYDVKM. The CDR3 extends over 17 amino acids. The CDR3 DNA reads as TGTGCCAGCAGTTTATCCTTGGGACTAGCGGGACCCTACGAGCAGTACTTC. It specifies CASSLSLGLAGPYEQYF.